These T cell receptor beta chains were read from a single sample in a study of blood T cell repertoires in COVID-19. TCRdb keeps only in-frame clones here, not all; method: immunoSEQ multiplex PCR. The sample has approximately 250,000 clones, 86% seen once. Sequencing input: peripheral blood. These TCRs come from a man in his thirties or forties with active or convalescent COVID-19. The CDR3 runs from the conserved cysteine through the conserved F or W. Fields, in order: clone size, V gene, D gene, J gene, CDR3 protein, CDR3 DNA. The D gene is left open where the match is weak. Clone size is given for some rows only: seen once, a few or many times, or a class if the clone is expanded.

clone_size: .; v_call: TRBV11-2; d_call: TRBD1; j_call: TRBJ1-1; cdr3_aa: CASSAGQGYTEAFF; cdr3_nt: TGTGCCAGCAGCGCGGGACAGGGCTACACTGAAGCTTTCTTT
clone_size: .; v_call: TRBV7-8; d_call: TRBD1; j_call: TRBJ1-2; cdr3_aa: CASSDGTGVGYTF; cdr3_nt: TGTGCCAGCAGCGACGGGACAGGGGTTGGCTACACCTTC
clone_size: few; v_call: TRBV5-1; d_call: TRBD1; j_call: TRBJ1-2; cdr3_aa: CASSLVGTGVGYGYTF; cdr3_nt: TGCGCCAGCAGCTTGGTTGGGACAGGGGTCGGCTATGGCTACACCTTC
clone_size: .; v_call: TRBV12-3/TRBV12-4; d_call: .; j_call: TRBJ1-1; cdr3_aa: CASSYHLVTEAFF; cdr3_nt: TGTGCCAGCAGCTATCACCTGGTCACTGAAGCTTTCTTT
clone_size: .; v_call: TRBV29-1; d_call: .; j_call: TRBJ1-1; cdr3_aa: CSVLARQSNTEAFF; cdr3_nt: TGCAGCGTTCTAGCCAGGCAGTCGAACACTGAAGCTTTCTTT
clone_size: .; v_call: TRBV21-1; d_call: .; j_call: TRBJ2-4; cdr3_aa: CASSKDGPGQYF; cdr3_nt: TGTGCCAGCAGCAAAGATGGGCCTGGTCAGTACTTC
clone_size: .; v_call: TRBV30; d_call: .; j_call: TRBJ1-1; cdr3_aa: CAWRARGDTEAFF; cdr3_nt: TGTGCCTGGAGGGCTCGAGGAGACACTGAAGCTTTCTTT
clone_size: .; v_call: TRBV7-9; d_call: TRBD2; j_call: TRBJ2-3; cdr3_aa: CASSSLSGYTDTQYF; cdr3_nt: TGTGCCAGCAGCTCGCTTAGCGGGTATACAGATACGCAGTATTTT
clone_size: .; v_call: TRBV5-5; d_call: .; j_call: TRBJ2-5; cdr3_aa: CASSFSLKGETQYF; cdr3_nt: TGTGCCAGCAGCTTTTCCCTGAAGGGGGAGACCCAGTACTTC
clone_size: .; v_call: TRBV6-5; d_call: .; j_call: TRBJ2-5; cdr3_aa: CASSWGGPETQYF; cdr3_nt: TGTGCCAGCAGTTGGGGGGGGCCTGAGACCCAGTACTTC
clone_size: .; v_call: TRBV24-1; d_call: TRBD2; j_call: TRBJ2-2; cdr3_aa: CATSDPSGGVAGELFF; cdr3_nt: TGTGCCACCAGTGATCCCAGCGGGGGGGTAGCCGGGGAGCTGTTTTTT
clone_size: .; v_call: TRBV7-8; d_call: TRBD1; j_call: TRBJ2-5; cdr3_aa: CASSDTGTVETQYF; cdr3_nt: TGTGCCAGCAGCGATACCGGGACAGTAGAGACCCAGTACTTC
clone_size: .; v_call: TRBV10-3; d_call: .; j_call: TRBJ2-2; cdr3_aa: CAISEGANTGELFF; cdr3_nt: TGTGCCATCAGCGAGGGAGCGAACACCGGGGAGCTGTTTTTT
clone_size: .; v_call: TRBV19; d_call: .; j_call: TRBJ2-2; cdr3_aa: CASSIGGDGELFF; cdr3_nt: TGTGCCAGTAGTATCGGAGGGGACGGGGAGCTGTTTTTT
clone_size: .; v_call: TRBV10-3; d_call: .; j_call: TRBJ1-1; cdr3_aa: CAISENARISEAFF; cdr3_nt: TGTGCCATCAGTGAAAATGCCAGAATCTCTGAAGCTTTCTTT